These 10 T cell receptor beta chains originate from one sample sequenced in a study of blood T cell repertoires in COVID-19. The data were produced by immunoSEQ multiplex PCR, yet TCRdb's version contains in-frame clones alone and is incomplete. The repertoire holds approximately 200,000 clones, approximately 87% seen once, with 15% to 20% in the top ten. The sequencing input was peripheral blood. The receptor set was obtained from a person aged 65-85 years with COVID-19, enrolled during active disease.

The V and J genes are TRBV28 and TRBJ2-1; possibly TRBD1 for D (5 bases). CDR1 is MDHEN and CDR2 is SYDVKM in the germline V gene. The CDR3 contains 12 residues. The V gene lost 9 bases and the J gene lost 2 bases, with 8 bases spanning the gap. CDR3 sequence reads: CASTTAYNEQFF. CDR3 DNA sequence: TGTGCCAGTACGACAGCCTACAATGAGCAGTTCTTC.

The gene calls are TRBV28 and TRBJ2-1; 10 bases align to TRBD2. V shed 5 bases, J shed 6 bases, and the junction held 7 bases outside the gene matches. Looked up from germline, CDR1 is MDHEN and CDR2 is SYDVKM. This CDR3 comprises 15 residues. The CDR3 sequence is CASSPSGRGRNEQFF. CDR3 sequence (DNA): TGTGCCAGCAGTCCTAGCGGGAGAGGTCGCAATGAGCAGTTCTTC.

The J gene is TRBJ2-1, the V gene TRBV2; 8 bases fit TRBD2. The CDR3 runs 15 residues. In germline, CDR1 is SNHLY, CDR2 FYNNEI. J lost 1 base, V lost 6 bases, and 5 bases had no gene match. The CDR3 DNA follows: TGTGCCAGCAGACCAAGCGGGAGATCCTACAATGAGCAGTTCTTC. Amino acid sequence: CASRPSGRSYNEQFF.

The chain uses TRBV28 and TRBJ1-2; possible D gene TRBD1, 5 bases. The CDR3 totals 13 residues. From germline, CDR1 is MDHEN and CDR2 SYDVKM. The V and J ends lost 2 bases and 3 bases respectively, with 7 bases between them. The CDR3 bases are TGTGCCAGCAGTTTAGGGGGGGACTATGGCTACACCTTC. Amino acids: CASSLGGDYGYTF.

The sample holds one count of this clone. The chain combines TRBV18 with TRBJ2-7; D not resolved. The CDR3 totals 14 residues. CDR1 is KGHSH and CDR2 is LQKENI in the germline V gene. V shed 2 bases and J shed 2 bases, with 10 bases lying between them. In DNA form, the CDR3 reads TGTGCCAGCTCACCAAATGCGTCCCCCTACGAGCAGTACTTC. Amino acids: CASSPNASPYEQYF. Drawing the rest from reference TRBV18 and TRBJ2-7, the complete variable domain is NAGVMQNPRHLVRRRGQEARLRCSPMKGHSHVYWYRQLPEEGLKFMVYLQKENIIDESGMPKERFSAEFPKEGPSILRIQQVVRGDSAAYFCASSPNASPYEQYFGPGTRLTVT.

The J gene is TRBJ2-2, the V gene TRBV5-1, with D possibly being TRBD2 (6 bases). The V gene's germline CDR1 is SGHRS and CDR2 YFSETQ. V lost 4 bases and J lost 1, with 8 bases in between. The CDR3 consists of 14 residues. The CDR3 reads CASSGTLNTGELFF. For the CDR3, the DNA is TGCGCCAGCAGCGGGACTTTGAACACCGGGGAGCTGTTTTTT.

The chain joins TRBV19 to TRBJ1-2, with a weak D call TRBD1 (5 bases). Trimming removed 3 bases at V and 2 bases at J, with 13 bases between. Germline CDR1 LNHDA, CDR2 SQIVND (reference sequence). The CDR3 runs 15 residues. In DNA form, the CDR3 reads TGTGCCAGTAGTATGCGGGACGGCCGAAACTATGGCTACACCTTC. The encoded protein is CASSMRDGRNYGYTF.

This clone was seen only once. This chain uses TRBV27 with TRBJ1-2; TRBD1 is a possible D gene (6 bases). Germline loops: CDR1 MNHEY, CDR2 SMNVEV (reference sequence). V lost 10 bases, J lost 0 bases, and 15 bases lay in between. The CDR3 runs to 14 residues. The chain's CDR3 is CATRTGLPNYGYTF. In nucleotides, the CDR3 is TGTGCCACCAGAACAGGGTTACCTAACTATGGCTACACCTTC.

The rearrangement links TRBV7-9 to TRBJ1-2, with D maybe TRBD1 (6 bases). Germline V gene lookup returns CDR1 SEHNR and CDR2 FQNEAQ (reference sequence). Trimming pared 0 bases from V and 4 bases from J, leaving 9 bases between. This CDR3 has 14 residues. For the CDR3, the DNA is TGTGCCAGCAGCTTAGCCATGGGGGCCTATGGCTACACCTTC. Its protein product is CASSLAMGAYGYTF.

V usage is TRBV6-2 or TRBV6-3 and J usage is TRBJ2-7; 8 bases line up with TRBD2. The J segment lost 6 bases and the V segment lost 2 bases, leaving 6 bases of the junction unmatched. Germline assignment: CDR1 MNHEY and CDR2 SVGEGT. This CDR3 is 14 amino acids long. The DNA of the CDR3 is TGTGCCAGCAGTTACGGGACTAGAGGTGGCGAGCAGTACTTC. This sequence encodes CASSYGTRGGEQYF.